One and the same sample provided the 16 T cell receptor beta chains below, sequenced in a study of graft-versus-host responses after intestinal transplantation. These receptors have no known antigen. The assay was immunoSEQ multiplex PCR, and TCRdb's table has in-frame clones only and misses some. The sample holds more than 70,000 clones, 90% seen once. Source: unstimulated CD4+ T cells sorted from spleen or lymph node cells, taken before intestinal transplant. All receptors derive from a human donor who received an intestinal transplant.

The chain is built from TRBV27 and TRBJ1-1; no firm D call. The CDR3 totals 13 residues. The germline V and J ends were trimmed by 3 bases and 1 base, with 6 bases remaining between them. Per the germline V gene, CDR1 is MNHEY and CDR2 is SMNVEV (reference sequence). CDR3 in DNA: TGTGCCAGCAGTTTCCGGGAGAACACTGAAGCTTTCTTT. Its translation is CASSFRENTEAFF.

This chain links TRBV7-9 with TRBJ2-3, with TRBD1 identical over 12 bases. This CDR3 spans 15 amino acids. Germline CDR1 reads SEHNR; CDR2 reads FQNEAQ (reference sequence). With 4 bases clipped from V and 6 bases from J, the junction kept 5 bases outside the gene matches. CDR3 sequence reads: CASSSGQGAGDTQYF. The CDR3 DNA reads TGTGCCAGCAGCTCGGGACAGGGGGCAGGGGATACGCAGTATTTT.

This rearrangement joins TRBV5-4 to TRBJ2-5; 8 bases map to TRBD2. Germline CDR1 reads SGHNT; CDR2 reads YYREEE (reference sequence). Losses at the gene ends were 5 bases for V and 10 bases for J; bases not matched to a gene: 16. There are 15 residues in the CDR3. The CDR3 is CASSTTGGPKPSQYF. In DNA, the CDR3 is TGTGCCAGCAGTACCACGGGGGGGCCTAAGCCGAGCCAGTACTTC.

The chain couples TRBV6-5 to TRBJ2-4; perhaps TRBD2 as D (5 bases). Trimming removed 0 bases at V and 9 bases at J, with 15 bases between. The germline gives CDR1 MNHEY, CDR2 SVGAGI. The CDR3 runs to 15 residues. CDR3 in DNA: TGTGCCAGCAGTTACTCCGGACTCCAAACGAGCATTCAGTACTTC. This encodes CASSYSGLQTSIQYF.

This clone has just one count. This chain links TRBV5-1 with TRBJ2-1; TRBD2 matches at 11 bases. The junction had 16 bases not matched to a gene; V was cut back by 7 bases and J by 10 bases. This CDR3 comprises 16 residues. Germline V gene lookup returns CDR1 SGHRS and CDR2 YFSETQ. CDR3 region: CASGGSGGGTGQEQFF. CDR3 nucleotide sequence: TGCGCCAGCGGTGGTAGCGGGGGGGGAACTGGCCAGGAGCAGTTCTTC.

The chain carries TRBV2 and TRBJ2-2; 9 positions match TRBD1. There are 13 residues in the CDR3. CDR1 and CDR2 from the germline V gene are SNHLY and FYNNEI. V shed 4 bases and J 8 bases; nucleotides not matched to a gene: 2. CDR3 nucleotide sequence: TGTGCCAGCAGTGGACAGGGGGTTGGGGAGCTGTTTTTT. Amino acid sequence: CASSGQGVGELFF.

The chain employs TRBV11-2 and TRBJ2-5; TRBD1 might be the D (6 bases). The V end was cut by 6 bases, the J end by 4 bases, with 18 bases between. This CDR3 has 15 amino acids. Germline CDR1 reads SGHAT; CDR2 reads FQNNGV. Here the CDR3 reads CASSQRGFESETQYF. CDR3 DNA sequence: TGTGCCAGCAGTCAAAGGGGGTTCGAATCAGAGACCCAGTACTTC.

CDR3 sequence (DNA): TGTGCCAGCAGCGTAGACTCGAGGCACAATGAGCAGTTCTTC. Translated: CASSVDSRHNEQFF. The V call is TRBV9, the J call TRBJ2-1; D not resolved. The ends were cut back, 0 bases at V and 5 bases at J, with 9 bases in the middle. The CDR3 extends over 14 amino acids. Germline CDR1 reads SGDLS; CDR2 reads YYNGEE.

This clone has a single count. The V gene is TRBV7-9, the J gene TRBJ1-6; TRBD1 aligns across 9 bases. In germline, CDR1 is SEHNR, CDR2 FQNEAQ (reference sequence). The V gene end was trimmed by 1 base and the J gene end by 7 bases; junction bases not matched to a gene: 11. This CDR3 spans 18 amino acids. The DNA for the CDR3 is TGTGCCAGCAGCTTAGACGCCCATGGGACAGGGAGGAATTCACCCCTCCACTTT. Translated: CASSLDAHGTGRNSPLHF.

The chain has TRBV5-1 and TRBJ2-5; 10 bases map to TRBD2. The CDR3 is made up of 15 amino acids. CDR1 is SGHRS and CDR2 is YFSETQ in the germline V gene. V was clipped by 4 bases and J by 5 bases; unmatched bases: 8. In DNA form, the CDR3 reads TGCGCCAGCAGCCCTCCTAGCGGGGGCGGTGAGACCCAGTACTTC. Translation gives CASSPPSGGGETQYF.

The CDR3 here is CASSPRTSGGRRDEQFF. CDR3 nucleotides: TGCGCCAGCAGCCCCCGGACTAGCGGGGGGCGGAGGGATGAGCAGTTCTTC. The rearrangement uses TRBV5-1 and TRBJ2-1, with TRBD2 identical over 14 bases. The J segment lost 8 bases and the V segment lost 4 bases, leaving 11 bases of the junction unmatched. This CDR3 has 17 amino acids. Germline lookup yields CDR1 SGHRS and CDR2 YFSETQ.

The CDR3 here is CASNTWAVEAFF. The CDR3 DNA is TGTGCCAGCAATACGTGGGCAGTAGAAGCTTTCTTT. The J gene is TRBJ1-1, the V gene TRBV5-6; D gene uncertain. V lost 6 bases, J lost 8 bases, and 14 bases lay in between. The CDR3 consists of 12 residues. Per germline, CDR1 SGHDT and CDR2 YYEEEE.

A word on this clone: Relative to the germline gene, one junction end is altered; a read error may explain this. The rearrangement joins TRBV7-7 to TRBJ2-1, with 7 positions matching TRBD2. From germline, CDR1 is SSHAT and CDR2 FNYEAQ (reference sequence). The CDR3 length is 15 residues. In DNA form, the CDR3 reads TGTGCTAGCAGCCCCGGCGGGGGAGCGTACAATGAGCAGTTCTTC. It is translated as CASSPGGGAYNEQFF.

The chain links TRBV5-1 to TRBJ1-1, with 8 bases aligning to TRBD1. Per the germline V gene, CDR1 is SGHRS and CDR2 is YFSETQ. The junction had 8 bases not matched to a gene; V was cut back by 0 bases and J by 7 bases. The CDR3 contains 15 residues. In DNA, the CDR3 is TGCGCCAGCAGCTTGGCAGGGGGCGGTTATGGTGAAGCTTTCTTT. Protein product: CASSLAGGGYGEAFF.

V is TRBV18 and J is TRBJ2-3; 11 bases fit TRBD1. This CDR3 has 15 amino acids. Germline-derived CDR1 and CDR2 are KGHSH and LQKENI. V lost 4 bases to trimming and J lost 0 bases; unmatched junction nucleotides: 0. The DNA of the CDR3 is TGTGCCAGCTCACGGGACAGGGGGAGCACAGATACGCAGTATTTT. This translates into CASSRDRGSTDTQYF.

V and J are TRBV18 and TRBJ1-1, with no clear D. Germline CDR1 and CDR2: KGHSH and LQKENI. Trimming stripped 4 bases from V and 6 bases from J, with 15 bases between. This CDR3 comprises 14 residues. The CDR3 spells CASSQQVGSPEAFF. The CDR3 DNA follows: TGTGCCAGCTCACAGCAGGTTGGGTCCCCTGAAGCTTTCTTT.